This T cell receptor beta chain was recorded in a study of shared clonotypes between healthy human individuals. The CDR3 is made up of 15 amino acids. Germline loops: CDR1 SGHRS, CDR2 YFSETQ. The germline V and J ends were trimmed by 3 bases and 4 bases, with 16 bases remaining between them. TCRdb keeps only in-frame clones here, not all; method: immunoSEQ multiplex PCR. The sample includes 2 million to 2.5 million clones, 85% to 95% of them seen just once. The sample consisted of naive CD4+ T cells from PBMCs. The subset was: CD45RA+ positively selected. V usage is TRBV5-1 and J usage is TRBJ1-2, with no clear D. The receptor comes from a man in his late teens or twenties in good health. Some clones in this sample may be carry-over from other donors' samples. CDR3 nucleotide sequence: TGCGCCAGCAGCTCCCTAAACCCGGTGGGCTATGGCTACACCTTC. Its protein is CASSSLNPVGYGYTF.